The clone carrying this TCR beta chain was found many times. The V gene's germline CDR1 is MGHRA and CDR2 YSYEKL. CDR3 length: 15 amino acids. Deletions cut 1 base from V and 6 bases from J, with 16 bases between. Each cDNA molecule carried a unique molecular identifier. TCRdb fed the 5' RACE reads into MiXCR, producing one record per CDR3 protein. The repertoire holds tens of thousands of distinct CDR3 sequences, with approximately 12% as singletons. The sample is drawn from a study of early T cells in non-severe SARS-CoV-2 infection. Study in general: Sequencing of bulk RNA from unsorted whole blood was done, without chain pairing.

The chain joins TRBV4-1 to TRBJ2-7; D gene unclear. Sequenced material: whole blood. This sequence was found in an adult who was a healthcare worker with PCR-confirmed SARS-CoV-2 infection or an uninfected control (not recorded which). This CDR3 is CASSQVAGSPSEQYF. CDR3 sequence (DNA): TGCGCCAGCAGCCAAGTTGCTGGATCACCATCCGAGCAGTACTTC.